Listed below are T cell receptor beta chains from one sample, sequenced in a study of PD-L1 blockade in urothelial cancer. Assay used: immunoSEQ multiplex PCR; TCRdb lists only in-frame clones, some missing. The table has tens of thousands of clones, roughly 89% seen once. Sequenced material: PBMCs, taken around atezolizumab (anti-PD-L1) treatment. These receptors all stem from a man aged 55 to 70 with urothelial cancer. Both conserved end residues are part of each CDR3.

J	V	CDR3
TRBJ1-3	TRBV19	CASSTTRAGNTIYF
TRBJ1-2	TRBV11-2	CASSLGTASSGYTF
TRBJ1-1	TRBV28	CASSLKHTEAFF
TRBJ1-2	TRBV6-1	CASSDPFRTGAYGYTF
TRBJ2-2	TRBV7-2	CASSLPGQGAGGELFF
TRBJ2-5	TRBV27	CASSLSRGETQYF
TRBJ2-1	TRBV5-6	CASSPQMSYNEQFF
TRBJ2-5	TRBV27	CASSPSAGQVSETQYF
TRBJ2-5	TRBV11-1	CASSLTGMGTGQETQYF
TRBJ2-1	TRBV7-9	CASSFAGRGGNEQFF
TRBJ2-7	TRBV6-6	CASRRGIAAYEQYF
TRBJ1-2	TRBV7-2	CASSLARRAEYGYTF
TRBJ1-2	TRBV5-1	CASNEGQQWGYGYTF
TRBJ1-1	TRBV5-6	CASSRGQQNTEAFF
TRBJ2-3	TRBV9	CASTFTAGAEDTQYF
TRBJ2-7	TRBV25-1	CASRGSGWGEQYF
TRBJ1-2	TRBV7-2	CASSPGQGPSINYGYTF
TRBJ2-7	TRBV2	CASSVVTRGSEQYF
TRBJ1-1	TRBV5-1	CASSTGTVNTEAFF
TRBJ2-2	TRBV4-3	CASSQDWNSGRWDAGELFF
TRBJ1-1	TRBV7-3	CASSLETDTEAFF
TRBJ2-1	TRBV11-3	CASSEGRGGPYNEQFF
TRBJ2-5	TRBV5-1	CASSLGLAGGQETQYF
TRBJ2-7	TRBV6-5	CASSLGQGTSYEQYF
TRBJ1-5	TRBV10-3	CAISEDRDLNQPQHF
TRBJ2-3	TRBV7-2	CASSLERADTQYF
TRBJ1-2	TRBV7-2	CASSLEVGGYTF
TRBJ2-1	TRBV21-1	CASSAFSGRESYNEQFF
TRBJ2-1	TRBV28	CASSSGGSYNEQFF
TRBJ2-5	TRBV15	CATSRDWLVRETQYF
TRBJ2-5	TRBV7-2	CASSRTSVKTQYF
TRBJ2-1	TRBV5-5	CASSLLAGVNEQFF
TRBJ2-2	TRBV19	CASSIAGAGELFF
TRBJ2-1	TRBV9	CASSPGQGGYEQFF
TRBJ2-3	TRBV7-3	CASSPGHSTDTQYF
TRBJ2-3	TRBV5-4	CASSLSLLRGTDTQYF